This TCR beta chain was found in a study of blood T cell repertoires in COVID-19. V was trimmed by 0 bases and J by 6 bases, leaving 9 bases between them. The CDR3 has 13 amino acids. Germline CDR1 and CDR2: SQVTM and ANQGSEA. The data were produced by immunoSEQ multiplex PCR, yet TCRdb's version contains in-frame clones alone and is incomplete. The data contain about 130,000 clones, more than 70% of them singletons. The specimen sequenced was peripheral blood. The genes are TRBV29-1 and TRBJ1-5; D is ambiguous. The TCR comes from a man aged 50 to 60 with acute or convalescent COVID-19. This CDR3 reads CSVEELPGQPQHF. CDR3 nucleotides: TGCAGCGTTGAAGAGTTGCCGGGTCAGCCCCAGCATTTT.